Following are 20 T cell receptor beta chains from one sample sequenced in a study of T cell changes during pregnancy in multiple sclerosis. Profiled with immunoSEQ multiplex PCR; TCRdb holds only in-frame clones, not every one. The table lists about 89,000 clones, roughly 94% of them singletons. Source: peripheral blood, taken in the third trimester of pregnancy. Source of these receptors: a female donor with multiple sclerosis, enrolled in a pregnancy study.

This clone was observed a single time. V is TRBV27 and J is TRBJ1-4, with 7 bases aligning to TRBD1. Trimming at V came to 7 bases and at J to 4 bases, leaving 6 bases not matched to a gene. Germline-derived CDR1 and CDR2 are MNHEY and SMNVEV (reference sequence). The CDR3 has 14 amino acids. Written as DNA, the CDR3 is TGTGCCAGCAAGATACAGGGGATTAATGAAAAACTGTTTTTT. Amino acids: CASKIQGINEKLFF.

The CDR3 here is CSVPRGGPFGVTQYF. The CDR3 nucleotides are TGCAGCGTCCCAAGGGGGGGCCCATTCGGGGTTACGCAGTATTTT. The chain uses TRBV29-1 and TRBJ2-3; D possibly corresponds to TRBD2 (7 bases). This CDR3 comprises 15 residues. The germline V gene has CDR1 SQVTM and CDR2 ANQGSEA. Trimming shortened V by 6 bases and J by 8 bases, and 24 bases separated the two germline ends.

This chain connects TRBV2 to TRBJ2-3; 7 bases are shared with TRBD2. The length of the CDR3 is 14 residues. J lost 1 base, V lost 4 bases, and 2 bases had no gene match. Germline values: CDR1 SNHLY, CDR2 FYNNEI. The CDR3 bases are TGTGCCAGCAGTGTGAGCGGGGGCACAGATACGCAGTATTTT. Protein: CASSVSGGTDTQYF.

The chain carries TRBV28 and TRBJ2-5; TRBD1 might be the D (5 bases). Germline V gene data show CDR1 as MDHEN and CDR2 as SYDVKM. V lost 6 bases, J lost 1 base, and 9 bases lay in between. This CDR3 spans 13 amino acids. As DNA, the CDR3 is TGTGCCAGCAGACAGGCTATCCAAGAGACCCAGTACTTC. Translation: CASRQAIQETQYF.

The V gene is TRBV27, the J gene TRBJ2-7; TRBD1 might be the D (6 bases). The CDR3 loop spans 14 amino acids. Between the trimmed V and J ends, which lost 6 bases and 2 bases, there was a span of 14 bases. The germline CDR1 and CDR2 sequences are MNHEY and SMNVEV (reference sequence). The CDR3 reads CASSPRQVAYEQYF. The DNA for the CDR3 is TGTGCCAGCAGCCCCCGACAGGTTGCCTACGAGCAGTACTTC.

The chain has TRBV4-2 and TRBJ2-3; TRBD2 aligns across 7 bases. After removal of 0 bases from V and 0 bases from J, the junction contained 9 bases not matched to a gene. The germline V gene has CDR1 LGHNA and CDR2 YNFKEQ. This CDR3 has 18 amino acids. The CDR3 DNA reads TGTGCCAGCAGCCAAGATCCCTGGACTAGATTGAGCACAGATACGCAGTATTTT. This gives the protein CASSQDPWTRLSTDTQYF.

The count of this clone is one. The J gene is TRBJ1-4, the V gene TRBV13; no clear D. The CDR3 runs to 15 residues. Trimming removed 1 base from V and 3 bases from J, with 9 bases in between. Looked up from germline, CDR1 is PRHDT and CDR2 is FYEKMQ (reference sequence). Written as DNA, the CDR3 is TGTGCCAGCAGCTTAGAGGCCGGGGCTAATGAAAAACTGTTTTTT. Amino acid sequence: CASSLEAGANEKLFF. Full variable domain (outside the CDR3, taken from reference TRBV13 and TRBJ1-4): AAGVIQSPRHLIKEKRETATLKCYPIPRHDTVYWYQQGPGQDPQFLISFYEKMQSDKGSIPDRFSAQQFSDYHSELNMSSLELGDSALYFCASSLEAGANEKLFFGSGTQLSVL.

The chain joins TRBV6-6 to TRBJ2-2; 10 bases match TRBD2. The germline CDR1 and CDR2 sequences are MNHNY and SVGAGI (reference sequence). The trim removed 6 bases at V and 8 bases at J, leaving 12 bases unmatched. CDR3 size: 16 residues. In nucleotides, the CDR3 is TGTGCCAGCAGCCCCGCTAGCGGGAGTCTTGGAGGGGAGCTGTTTTTT. It encodes CASSPASGSLGGELFF.

J is TRBJ2-7 and V is TRBV13; TRBD2 matches 14 bases. The germline CDR1 and CDR2 sequences are PRHDT and FYEKMQ (reference sequence). The V gene end was trimmed by 3 bases and the J gene end by 5 bases; junction bases not matched to a gene: 3. CDR3 length equals 15 residues. CDR3 in amino acids: CASSFGTSGSDEQYF. The CDR3 DNA reads TGTGCCAGCAGCTTTGGGACTAGCGGGAGTGACGAGCAGTACTTC. Filled out from reference TRBV13 and TRBJ2-7, the complete variable domain reads AAGVIQSPRHLIKEKRETATLKCYPIPRHDTVYWYQQGPGQDPQFLISFYEKMQSDKGSIPDRFSAQQFSDYHSELNMSSLELGDSALYFCASSFGTSGSDEQYFGPGTRLTVT.

This clone is a singleton in its sample. V gene TRBV7-7 combines with J gene TRBJ2-7; the match to TRBD1 covers 8 bases. CDR1 is SSHAT and CDR2 is FNYEAQ in the germline V gene (reference sequence). J was trimmed by 5 bases and V by 5 bases; bases with no gene match: 5. The CDR3 totals 13 residues. The CDR3 reads CASSIGQGDEQYF. As DNA, the CDR3 is TGTGCCAGCAGCATCGGACAGGGTGACGAGCAGTACTTC.

The genes are TRBV5-1 and TRBJ2-1; weak D call: TRBD2 (5 bases). The V end was cut by 1 base, the J end by 4 bases, with 18 bases between. Germline-derived CDR1 and CDR2 are SGHRS and YFSETQ. This CDR3 is built from 17 residues. The CDR3 reads CASSLSRGAAAYNEQFF. The CDR3 DNA reads TGCGCCAGCAGCTTGTCTCGGGGAGCGGCCGCGTACAATGAGCAGTTCTTC.

This sequence joins TRBV11-2 and TRBJ1-1, with 7 bases identical to TRBD1. The CDR3 extends over 16 amino acids. CDR1 is SGHAT, CDR2 FQNNGV, per germline. V shed 1 base and J 5 bases; nucleotides not matched to a gene: 10. The CDR3 DNA follows: TGTGCCAGCAGCTTAGTTTTTTCGGCAGGGGGAACTGAAGCTTTCTTT. Translation: CASSLVFSAGGTEAFF.

V is TRBV28 and J is TRBJ2-1; 7 bases are a match to TRBD1. The CDR3 has 14 residues. The V gene's germline CDR1 is MDHEN and CDR2 SYDVKM. After removal of 10 bases from V and 8 bases from J, the junction contained 14 bases not matched to a gene. Here the CDR3 DNA reads TGTGCCACCTCACAGGGGAGCCTTACAGATGAGCAGTTCTTC. Its translation: CATSQGSLTDEQFF.

This clone is a singleton in its sample. The V and J genes are TRBV11-2 and TRBJ2-1, with 7 bases that match TRBD2. Germline CDR1 and CDR2: SGHAT and FQNNGV. Unmatched junction bases numbered 5, after V lost 5 bases and J lost 13 bases. The CDR3 sequence is 11 residues long. CDR3 sequence (DNA): TGTGCCAGCAGCGTGGCGGGAGAACAGTTCTTC. Translated, it gives CASSVAGEQFF.

CDR3 in DNA: TGTGCCAGCAGCCAGTTTTCCTACGAGCAGTACTTC. This encodes CASSQFSYEQYF. This chain connects TRBV7-9 to TRBJ2-7; the D is unclear. The V gene's germline CDR1 is SEHNR and CDR2 FQNEAQ (reference sequence). The CDR3 sequence is 12 residues long. Trimming stripped 5 bases from V and 1 base from J, with 6 bases between.

The chain joins TRBV5-1 to TRBJ2-3; tentative D call: TRBD1 (6 bases). The V gene's germline CDR1 is SGHRS and CDR2 YFSETQ. The CDR3 sequence is 15 residues long. V lost 5 bases to trimming and J lost 0 bases, with 13 bases between them. The CDR3 nucleotides are TGCGCCAGCAGATCAGGACAGCAAAGCACAGATACGCAGTATTTT. This encodes CASRSGQQSTDTQYF. Variable domain in full (rest from reference TRBV5-1 and TRBJ2-3): KAGVTQTPRYLIKTRGQQVTLSCSPISGHRSVSWYQQTPGQGLQFLFEYFSETQRNKGNFPGRFSGRQFSNSRSEMNVSTLELGDSALYLCASRSGQQSTDTQYFGPGTRLTVL.

A single count supports this clone. V usage is TRBV27 and J usage is TRBJ1-1, with D possibly matching TRBD1 (6 bases). The CDR3 sequence is 14 residues long. CDR1 and CDR2 from the germline V gene are MNHEY and SMNVEV (reference sequence). The V end was cut by 5 bases, the J end by 0 bases, with 10 bases between. CDR3 coding DNA: TGTGCCAGCAGTGAGGCAGGGGTGAACACTGAAGCTTTCTTT. Translation: CASSEAGVNTEAFF.

The chain couples TRBV5-1 to TRBJ1-2, with TRBD1 matching 10 bases. This CDR3 spans 14 amino acids. The ends lost 4 bases at V and 4 bases at J; junction bases unmatched: 4. The germline V gene has CDR1 SGHRS and CDR2 YFSETQ. In DNA form, the CDR3 reads TGCGCCAGCAGCGCCGGGACAGGGGCCTATGGCTACACCTTC. This encodes CASSAGTGAYGYTF. Based on the CDR3 plus reference TRBV5-1 and TRBJ1-2, the full variable domain is KAGVTQTPRYLIKTRGQQVTLSCSPISGHRSVSWYQQTPGQGLQFLFEYFSETQRNKGNFPGRFSGRQFSNSRSEMNVSTLELGDSALYLCASSAGTGAYGYTFGSGTRLTVV.

The chain employs TRBV15 and TRBJ2-3, with 7 nucleotides matching TRBD2. The trim removed 5 bases at V and 5 bases at J, leaving 7 bases unmatched. The CDR3 spans 14 residues. The germline V gene encodes CDR1 LNHNV and CDR2 YYDKDF (reference sequence). CDR3 in amino acids: CATSLGGEGDTQYF. In nucleotides, the CDR3 is TGTGCCACCAGCCTGGGGGGGGAGGGAGATACGCAGTATTTT. Full variable domain (missing parts from reference TRBV15 and TRBJ2-3): DAMVIQNPRYQVTQFGKPVTLSCSQTLNHNVMYWYQQKSSQAPKLLFHYYDKDFNNEADTPDNFQSRRPNTSFCFLDIRSPGLGDTAMYLCATSLGGEGDTQYFGPGTRLTVL.

This clone has a handful of counts. The rearrangement joins TRBV11-2 to TRBJ1-1; TRBD1 is a possible D gene (5 bases). Trimming shortened V by 5 bases and J by 0 bases, and 13 bases separated the two germline ends. CDR1 is SGHAT and CDR2 is FQNNGV in the germline V gene. The CDR3 loop spans 15 amino acids. The chain's CDR3 is CASSPQTVMNTEAFF. The CDR3 bases are TGTGCCAGCAGCCCCCAGACAGTGATGAACACTGAAGCTTTCTTT.